The next 30 T cell receptor beta chains were all read from a single sample in a study of T cell changes during pregnancy in multiple sclerosis. Repertoires were generated with immunoSEQ multiplex PCR, while TCRdb's copy carries only in-frame clones and drops some. The sample consists of roughly 76,000 clones, 85% to 95% of them appearing once. Specimen: CD4+ T cells from peripheral blood mononuclear cells, collected after pregnancy. The receptors stem from a female donor with multiple sclerosis, enrolled in a pregnancy study.

The chain carries TRBV5-6 and TRBJ2-6; no reliable D call. V was shortened by 0 bases and J by 0 bases, with 10 bases between the two germline ends. The CDR3 has 17 amino acids. Germline CDR1 reads SGHDT; CDR2 reads YYEEEE. CDR3 in amino acids: CASSLGAASSGANVLTF. The CDR3 DNA reads TGTGCCAGCAGCTTGGGGGCAGCAAGCTCTGGGGCCAACGTCCTGACTTTC.

The chain has TRBV5-4 and TRBJ2-1; TRBD2 agrees at 9 bases. Germline assignment: CDR1 SGHNT and CDR2 YYREEE (reference sequence). This CDR3 region has 16 residues. J gave up 10 bases and V 5 bases, and 16 bases lay outside the gene matches. The CDR3 DNA reads as TGTGCCAGCAGTACGCCCGGGACTAGCTTGAGCCACGAGCAGTTCTTC. This translates into CASSTPGTSLSHEQFF.

The chain couples TRBV7-2 to TRBJ1-2; 7 bases align to TRBD1. The trim removed 5 bases at V and 7 bases at J, leaving 13 bases unmatched. This CDR3 spans 15 amino acids. Germline V gene data show CDR1 as SGHTA and CDR2 as FQGNSA. CDR3 coding DNA: TGTGCCAGCAGCAAAGAAGGGGGCGCAAATCTTGGCTACACCTTC. Protein: CASSKEGGANLGYTF.

Written as DNA, the CDR3 is TGTGCCAGCACGCGGGCCACGTACACTGAAGCTTTCTTT. It translates to CASTRATYTEAFF. The genes are TRBV25-1 and TRBJ1-1, with unresolved D. The CDR3 is 13 amino acids. Trimming took 7 bases from V and 3 from J, leaving 12 bases between them. Per germline, CDR1 MGHDK and CDR2 SYGVNS.

This clone was picked up one time. V is TRBV5-1 and J is TRBJ2-1; D unclear. The CDR3 runs 13 residues. Germline-derived CDR1 and CDR2 are SGHRS and YFSETQ. Trimming took off 4 bases at V and 4 bases at J, with 9 bases between the two ends. Here the CDR3 reads CASSLGTYNEQFF. In DNA, the CDR3 is TGCGCCAGCAGCCTGGGAACTTACAATGAGCAGTTCTTC.

The genes are TRBV30 and TRBJ2-7; D uncertain. The CDR3 loop spans 13 amino acids. CDR1 GTSNPN and CDR2 SVGIG come from the germline V gene (reference sequence). Trimming removed 2 bases from V and 2 bases from J, with 10 bases in between. The CDR3 bases are TGTGCCTGGAGTCCCGACGGAGCCTACGAGCAGTACTTC. Translated: CAWSPDGAYEQYF.

The J gene is TRBJ1-5, the V gene TRBV2, with 9 bases identical to TRBD1. Germline V gene lookup returns CDR1 SNHLY and CDR2 FYNNEI. The trim removed 4 bases at V and 7 bases at J, leaving 8 bases unmatched. This CDR3 spans 15 amino acids. The CDR3 DNA reads as TGTGCCAGCAGTGCTCCGGGACAGGGTTTGCAGCCCCAGCATTTT. This sequence encodes CASSAPGQGLQPQHF.

The chain couples TRBV2 to TRBJ1-4; TRBD1 might be the D (5 bases). This CDR3 comprises 17 residues. Germline V CDR1 and CDR2: SNHLY, FYNNEI. V shed 6 bases and J shed 0 bases, with 17 bases lying between them. The chain's CDR3 is CASRLLGGSATNEKLFF. The CDR3 region has the DNA TGTGCCAGCAGACTCCTCGGGGGGTCTGCAACTAATGAAAAACTGTTTTTT.

The chain links TRBV7-2 to TRBJ1-1; a possible D gene is TRBD1 (5 bases). CDR1 is SGHTA and CDR2 is FQGNSA in the germline V gene. CDR3 size: 14 residues. Trimming pared 2 bases from V and 5 bases from J, leaving 12 bases between. CDR3 DNA sequence: TGTGCCAGCAGCTTACGGGCAGGGTGGACTGAAGCTTTCTTT. Protein product: CASSLRAGWTEAFF.

This chain links TRBV6-5 with TRBJ1-2; 9 bases line up with TRBD1. V was clipped by 8 bases and J by 8 bases; unmatched bases: 3. The length of the CDR3 is 11 residues. Germline CDR1 is MNHEY and CDR2 is SVGAGI. This chain's CDR3 is CASWTGEGYTF. For the CDR3, the DNA is TGTGCCAGCTGGACAGGGGAAGGCTACACCTTC.

The chain couples TRBV28 to TRBJ2-7; a possible D gene is TRBD2 (6 bases). This CDR3 has 17 residues. V dropped 1 base and J dropped 5 bases, with 21 bases sitting between them. Germline V gene lookup returns CDR1 MDHEN and CDR2 SYDVKM. CDR3 coding DNA: TGTGCCAGCAGTTTATCCCCGGGACTGGGGGGTAAAAACGAGCAGTACTTC. It specifies CASSLSPGLGGKNEQYF.

This chain links TRBV28 with TRBJ1-5; perhaps TRBD1 as D (5 bases). The germline V gene has CDR1 MDHEN and CDR2 SYDVKM. The CDR3 consists of 15 residues. Trimming removed 6 bases at V and 2 bases at J, with 14 bases between. CDR3 nucleotides: TGTGCCAGCAGGGGGCGTAGGGGCGGCAATCAGCCCCAGCATTTT. Encoded protein: CASRGRRGGNQPQHF.

This rearrangement joins TRBV28 to TRBJ1-5, with D possibly being TRBD1 (5 bases). CDR1 is MDHEN, CDR2 SYDVKM, per germline. V lost 6 bases and J 4 bases, leaving 13 bases between the germline ends. The CDR3 has 14 residues. CDR3 nucleotide sequence: TGTGCCAGCAGGATGTACAGGAATAATCAGCCCCAGCATTTT. This gives the protein CASRMYRNNQPQHF.

The rearrangement uses TRBV7-2 and TRBJ2-7; 12 bases fit TRBD2. The CDR3 has 15 residues. Germline V lookup: CDR1 SGHTA, CDR2 FQGNSA. V gave up 3 bases and J gave up 3 bases; unmatched junction bases: 3. The CDR3 region is CASSFTTSGGYEQYF. In DNA, the CDR3 is TGTGCCAGCAGCTTTACGACTAGCGGGGGCTACGAGCAGTACTTC. Together with reference TRBV7-2 and TRBJ2-7, the CDR3 gives the full variable domain: GAGVSQSPSNKVTEKGKDVELRCDPISGHTALYWYRQSLGQGLEFLIYFQGNSAPDKSGLPSDRFSAERTGGSVSTLTIQRTQQEDSAVYLCASSFTTSGGYEQYFGPGTRLTVT.

The rearrangement links TRBV19 to TRBJ1-4; the match to TRBD1 covers 7 bases. The CDR3 runs 14 residues. With 6 bases clipped from V and 2 bases from J, the junction kept 3 bases outside the gene matches. In germline, CDR1 is LNHDA, CDR2 SQIVND (reference sequence). CDR3 nucleotides: TGTGCCAGTAGCCGACAGGGCACTAATGAAAAACTGTTTTTT. This translates into CASSRQGTNEKLFF.

This clone came up once. The gene calls are TRBV19 and TRBJ1-5; TRBD1 matches 7 bases. Trimming took 7 bases from V and 6 from J; bases not matched to a gene: 12. This CDR3 is 15 amino acids long. Germline assignment: CDR1 LNHDA and CDR2 SQIVND (reference sequence). The CDR3 DNA sequence: TGTGCCAGTACCCTTGGACAGGCGAGGGGTCAGCCCCAGCATTTT. It yields the protein CASTLGQARGQPQHF.

The V call is TRBV7-9, the J call TRBJ2-1, with 10 bases matching TRBD1. The V segment lost 5 bases and the J segment 3 bases; nucleotides outside the gene matches: 13. The CDR3 loop spans 18 amino acids. Germline-derived CDR1 and CDR2 are SEHNR and FQNEAQ (reference sequence). CDR3 nucleotide sequence: TGTGCCAGCAGCCCCCACCCCCGGACAGGGGGTTTCTACAATGAGCAGTTCTTC. Translated: CASSPHPRTGGFYNEQFF.

This rearrangement joins TRBV25-1 to TRBJ1-1; D is uncertain. CDR1 and CDR2 (germline): MGHDK, SYGVNS. With 4 bases removed from V and 7 bases from J, the gap between germline ends came to 13 bases. The CDR3 is made up of 13 amino acids. This CDR3 is CASSGRGYIEAFF. The CDR3 DNA reads as TGTGCCAGCAGTGGCCGAGGGTACATTGAAGCTTTCTTT.

The chain is built from TRBV6-5 and TRBJ2-7, with D possibly TRBD2 on 6 matching bases. CDR3 size: 14 residues. Germline CDR1 is MNHEY and CDR2 is SVGAGI. V lost 2 bases and J 3 bases, leaving 11 bases between the germline ends. The CDR3 DNA is TGTGCCAGCAGTTACGGCGGGGCTAACTACGAGCAGTACTTC. Its protein product is CASSYGGANYEQYF.

The chain employs TRBV27 and TRBJ2-7, with D unclear. Germline-derived CDR1 and CDR2 are MNHEY and SMNVEV (reference sequence). This CDR3 region has 15 residues. Trimming took 0 bases from V and 4 from J, leaving 13 bases between them. This CDR3 reads CASSLSVTERYEQYF. The CDR3 coding sequence is TGTGCCAGCAGTTTATCGGTGACGGAGAGATACGAGCAGTACTTC.

V gene TRBV19 combines with J gene TRBJ2-5; D gene ambiguous. CDR1 is LNHDA and CDR2 is SQIVND in the germline V gene (reference sequence). CDR3 length equals 13 residues. V was cut by 3 bases and J by 5 bases, with 10 bases left in between. The CDR3 region is CASSIGTTETQYF. The CDR3 DNA follows: TGTGCCAGTAGTATTGGCACCACCGAGACCCAGTACTTC.

The J gene is TRBJ1-2, the V gene TRBV28; no reliable D call. Germline V gene sequence: CDR1 MDHEN, CDR2 SYDVKM. The length of the CDR3 is 14 residues. The V gene lost 6 bases and the J gene lost 6 bases, with 17 bases spanning the gap. CDR3 in DNA: TGTGCCAGCAGACAAGGATCCCAACGGGATGGCTACACCTTC. It encodes CASRQGSQRDGYTF.

The V call is TRBV6-1, the J call TRBJ1-2; possibly TRBD1 for D (5 bases). Deletions cut 6 bases from V and 0 bases from J, with 11 bases between. CDR1 and CDR2 (germline): MNHNS, SASEGT. The CDR3 runs to 14 residues. This CDR3 reads CASRTVFSNYGYTF. In DNA form, the CDR3 reads TGTGCCAGCAGGACAGTCTTTTCTAACTATGGCTACACCTTC.

The chain carries TRBV7-9 and TRBJ1-3; D is perhaps TRBD1 (5 bases). V shed 5 bases and J shed 0 bases, with 8 bases lying between them. The germline V gene encodes CDR1 SEHNR and CDR2 FQNEAQ (reference sequence). The length of the CDR3 is 14 residues. The CDR3 protein is CASSKTDSGNTIYF. The DNA of the CDR3 is TGTGCCAGCAGCAAGACAGACTCTGGAAACACCATATATTTT.

This chain joins TRBV5-1 and TRBJ2-5, with TRBD2 matching over 13 bases. This CDR3 has 16 amino acids. Losses at the gene ends were 4 bases for V and 0 bases for J; bases not matched to a gene: 3. Per germline, CDR1 SGHRS and CDR2 YFSETQ. The chain's CDR3 is CASSLGTSGNQETQYF. In DNA, the CDR3 is TGCGCCAGCAGCCTGGGGACTAGCGGGAACCAAGAGACCCAGTACTTC.

V gene TRBV9 combines with J gene TRBJ1-1; 9 bases agree with TRBD1. Germline CDR1 and CDR2: SGDLS and YYNGEE. After removal of 2 bases from V and 5 bases from J, the junction contained 1 base not matched to a gene. CDR3 length: 13 residues. CDR3 sequence reads: CASSVGQGTEAFF. The CDR3, as DNA: TGTGCCAGCAGCGTGGGACAGGGTACTGAAGCTTTCTTT.

This chain uses TRBV19 with TRBJ1-4, with 10 bases that match TRBD1. Germline values: CDR1 LNHDA, CDR2 SQIVND (reference sequence). The V segment lost 3 bases and the J segment 0 bases; nucleotides outside the gene matches: 4. This CDR3 is built from 17 residues. This CDR3 is CASSISGQGATNEKLFF. The CDR3 DNA sequence: TGTGCCAGTAGTATTTCCGGACAGGGGGCAACTAATGAAAAACTGTTTTTT.

V usage is TRBV19 and J usage is TRBJ1-5, with D maybe TRBD1 (6 bases). Trimming took 7 bases from V and 0 from J, leaving 16 bases between them. This CDR3 comprises 16 residues. CDR1 is LNHDA and CDR2 is SQIVND in the germline V gene (reference sequence). CDR3 region: CASTGERGYSNQPQHF. CDR3 nucleotide sequence: TGTGCCAGTACAGGGGAACGCGGGTATAGCAATCAGCCCCAGCATTTT.

This chain joins TRBV9 and TRBJ1-5; 8 nucleotides line up with TRBD1. Losses at the gene ends were 0 bases for V and 2 bases for J; bases not matched to a gene: 1. CDR1 SGDLS and CDR2 YYNGEE come from the germline V gene. This CDR3 is built from 15 residues. The CDR3 is CASSVGGQGNQPQHF. CDR3 DNA: TGTGCCAGCAGCGTAGGGGGACAGGGCAATCAGCCCCAGCATTTT.

This clone has more than one count but fewer than ten. The same CDR3 can be traced to other DNA sequences in this sample. J is TRBJ1-5 and V is TRBV25-1; 9 bases agree with TRBD1. With V trimmed by 5 bases and J by 4 bases, 15 bases remained unmatched. From germline, CDR1 is MGHDK and CDR2 SYGVNS. The CDR3 covers 18 residues. The CDR3 spells CASSLGHRGRGSNQPQHF. The CDR3 region has the DNA TGTGCCAGCAGTTTGGGGCACAGGGGGCGCGGATCTAATCAGCCCCAGCATTTT.